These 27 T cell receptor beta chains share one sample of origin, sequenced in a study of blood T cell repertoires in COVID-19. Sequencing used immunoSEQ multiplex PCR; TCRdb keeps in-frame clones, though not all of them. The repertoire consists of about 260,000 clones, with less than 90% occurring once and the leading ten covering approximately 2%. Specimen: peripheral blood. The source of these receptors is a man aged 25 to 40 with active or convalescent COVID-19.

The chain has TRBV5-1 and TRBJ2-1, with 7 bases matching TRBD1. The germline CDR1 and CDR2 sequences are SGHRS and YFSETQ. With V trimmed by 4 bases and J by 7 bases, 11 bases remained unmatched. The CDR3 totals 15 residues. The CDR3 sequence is CASSAGQESFNEQFF. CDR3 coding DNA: TGCGCCAGCAGCGCCGGACAGGAAAGTTTTAATGAGCAGTTCTTC.

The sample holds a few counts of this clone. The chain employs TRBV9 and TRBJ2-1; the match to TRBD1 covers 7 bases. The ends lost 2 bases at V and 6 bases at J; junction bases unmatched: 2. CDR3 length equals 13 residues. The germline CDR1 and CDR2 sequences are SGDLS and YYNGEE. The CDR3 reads CASSVDRTNEQFF. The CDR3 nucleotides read TGTGCCAGCAGCGTGGACAGGACCAATGAGCAGTTCTTC. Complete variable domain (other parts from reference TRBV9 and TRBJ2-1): DSGVTQTPKHLITATGQRVTLRCSPRSGDLSVYWYQQSLDQGLQFLIQYYNGEERAKGNILERFSAQQFPDLHSELNLSSLELGDSALYFCASSVDRTNEQFFGPGTRLTVL.

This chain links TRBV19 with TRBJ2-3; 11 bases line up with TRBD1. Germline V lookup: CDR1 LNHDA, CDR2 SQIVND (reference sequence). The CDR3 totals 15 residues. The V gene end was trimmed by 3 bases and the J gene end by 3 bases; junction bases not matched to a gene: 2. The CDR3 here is CASSIRDRGTDTQYF. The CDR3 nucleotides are TGTGCCAGTAGTATCCGGGACAGGGGGACAGATACGCAGTATTTT. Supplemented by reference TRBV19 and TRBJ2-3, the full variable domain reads DGGITQSPKYLFRKEGQNVTLSCEQNLNHDAMYWYRQDPGQGLRLIYYSQIVNDFQKGDIAEGYSVSREKKESFPLTVTSAQKNPTAFYLCASSIRDRGTDTQYFGPGTRLTVL.

CDR3 DNA: TGTGCCAGCAGTTGGACTAGCGGGAAAGAGACCCAGTACTTC. This gives the protein CASSWTSGKETQYF. The rearrangement joins TRBV25-1 to TRBJ2-5; 12 nucleotides match TRBD2. Germline V CDR1 and CDR2: MGHDK, SYGVNS. Trimming took 5 bases from V and 3 from J; bases not matched to a gene: 1. The CDR3 totals 14 residues. The full variable domain, completed using reference TRBV25-1 and TRBJ2-5, is EADIYQTPRYLVIGTGKKITLECSQTMGHDKMYWYQQDPGMELHLIHYSYGVNSTEKGDLSSESTVSRIRTEHFPLTLESARPSHTSQYLCASSWTSGKETQYFGPGTRLLVL.

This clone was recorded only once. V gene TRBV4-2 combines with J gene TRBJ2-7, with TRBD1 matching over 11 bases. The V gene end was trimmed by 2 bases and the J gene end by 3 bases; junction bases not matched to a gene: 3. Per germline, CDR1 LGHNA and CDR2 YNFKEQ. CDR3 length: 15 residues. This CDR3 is CASSQSGQGDYEQYF. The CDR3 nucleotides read TGTGCCAGCAGCCAATCGGGACAGGGGGACTACGAGCAGTACTTC.

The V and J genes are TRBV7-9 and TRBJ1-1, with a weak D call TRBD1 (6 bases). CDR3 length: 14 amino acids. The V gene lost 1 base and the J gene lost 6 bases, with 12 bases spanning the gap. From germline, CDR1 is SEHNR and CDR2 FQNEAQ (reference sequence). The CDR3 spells CASSLVTGKAEAFF. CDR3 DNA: TGTGCCAGCAGCTTAGTTACAGGGAAGGCTGAAGCTTTCTTT.

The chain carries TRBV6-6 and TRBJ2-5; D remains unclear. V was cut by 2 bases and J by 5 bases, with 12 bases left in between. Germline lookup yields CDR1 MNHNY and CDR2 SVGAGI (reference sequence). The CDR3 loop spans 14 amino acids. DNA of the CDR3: TGTGCCAGCAGTTACGGCTACGAGGAGGAGACCCAGTACTTC. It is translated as CASSYGYEEETQYF.

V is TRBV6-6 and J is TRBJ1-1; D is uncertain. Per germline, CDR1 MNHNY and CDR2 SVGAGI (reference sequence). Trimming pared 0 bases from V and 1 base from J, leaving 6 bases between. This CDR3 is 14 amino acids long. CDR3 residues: CASSYSTPNTEAFF. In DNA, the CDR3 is TGTGCCAGCAGTTACTCAACACCGAACACTGAAGCTTTCTTT.

The CDR3 region is CASSSNAERRYNEQFF. DNA for the CDR3: TGTGCCAGCAGCTCCAACGCTGAGCGGCGCTACAATGAGCAGTTCTTC. V usage is TRBV7-8 and J usage is TRBJ2-1; D might be TRBD2 (5 bases). Looked up from germline, CDR1 is SGHVS and CDR2 is FQNEAQ. With 4 bases removed from V and 3 bases from J, the gap between germline ends came to 16 bases. The CDR3 is 16 amino acids.

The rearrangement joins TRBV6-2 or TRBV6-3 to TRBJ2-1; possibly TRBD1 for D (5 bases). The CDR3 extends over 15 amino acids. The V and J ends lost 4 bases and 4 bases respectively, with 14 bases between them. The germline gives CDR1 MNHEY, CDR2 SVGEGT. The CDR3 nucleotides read TGTGCCAGCAGTTCCACCCTACAGGTTTACAATGAGCAGTTCTTC. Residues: CASSSTLQVYNEQFF.

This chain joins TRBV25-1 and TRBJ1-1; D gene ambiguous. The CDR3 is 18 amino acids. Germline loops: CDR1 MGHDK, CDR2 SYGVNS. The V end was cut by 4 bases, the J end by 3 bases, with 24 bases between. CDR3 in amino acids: CASSAPGGSRAPDTEAFF. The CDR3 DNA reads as TGTGCCAGCAGTGCACCTGGCGGGAGCCGGGCGCCGGACACTGAAGCTTTCTTT. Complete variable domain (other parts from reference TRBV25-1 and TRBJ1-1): EADIYQTPRYLVIGTGKKITLECSQTMGHDKMYWYQQDPGMELHLIHYSYGVNSTEKGDLSSESTVSRIRTEHFPLTLESARPSHTSQYLCASSAPGGSRAPDTEAFFGQGTRLTVV.

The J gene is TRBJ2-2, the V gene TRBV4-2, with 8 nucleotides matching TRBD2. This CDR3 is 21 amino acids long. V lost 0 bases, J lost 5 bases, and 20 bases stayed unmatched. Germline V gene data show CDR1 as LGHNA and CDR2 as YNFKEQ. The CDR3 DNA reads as TGTGCCAGCAGCCAAGATAAAAGGTTCACTAGCGGACCCCTCGGGACCGGGGAGCTGTTTTTT. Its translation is CASSQDKRFTSGPLGTGELFF.

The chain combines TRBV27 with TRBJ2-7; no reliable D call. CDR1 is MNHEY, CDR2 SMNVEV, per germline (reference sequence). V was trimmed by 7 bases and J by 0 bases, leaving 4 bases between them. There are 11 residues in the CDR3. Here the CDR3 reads CASTFSYEQYF. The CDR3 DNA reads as TGTGCCAGCACCTTCTCCTACGAGCAGTACTTC.

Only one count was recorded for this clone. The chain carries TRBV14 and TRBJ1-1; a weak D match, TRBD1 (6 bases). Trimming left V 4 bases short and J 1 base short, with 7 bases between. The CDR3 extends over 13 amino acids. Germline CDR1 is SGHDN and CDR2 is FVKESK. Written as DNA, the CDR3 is TGTGCCAGCAGCCTGACAGGGAACACTGAAGCTTTCTTT. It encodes CASSLTGNTEAFF. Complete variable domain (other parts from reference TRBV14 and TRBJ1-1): EAGVTQFPSHSVIEKGQTVTLRCDPISGHDNLYWYRRVMGKEIKFLLHFVKESKQDESGMPNNRFLAERTGGTYSTLKVQPAELEDSGVYFCASSLTGNTEAFFGQGTRLTVV.

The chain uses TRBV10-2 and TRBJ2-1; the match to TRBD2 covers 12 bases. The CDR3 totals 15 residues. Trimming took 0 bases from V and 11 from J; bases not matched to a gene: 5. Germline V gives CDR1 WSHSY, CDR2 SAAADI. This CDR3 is CASSESLAGGTQQFF. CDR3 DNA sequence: TGCGCCAGCAGTGAGTCCCTAGCGGGGGGGACTCAGCAGTTCTTC.

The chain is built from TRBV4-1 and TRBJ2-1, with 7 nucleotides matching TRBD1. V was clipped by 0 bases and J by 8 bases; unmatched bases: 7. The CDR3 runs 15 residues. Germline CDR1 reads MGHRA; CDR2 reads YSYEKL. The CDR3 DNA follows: TGCGCCAGCAGCCAAGATCCTAACAGGGGCGATGAGCAGTTCTTC. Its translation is CASSQDPNRGDEQFF.

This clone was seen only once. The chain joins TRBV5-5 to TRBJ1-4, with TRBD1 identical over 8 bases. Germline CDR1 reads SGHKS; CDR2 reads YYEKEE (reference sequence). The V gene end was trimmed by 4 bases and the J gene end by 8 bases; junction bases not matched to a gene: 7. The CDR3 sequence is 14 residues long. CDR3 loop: CASSPGQVSEKLFF. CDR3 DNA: TGTGCCAGCAGCCCGGGACAGGTTAGCGAAAAACTGTTTTTT.

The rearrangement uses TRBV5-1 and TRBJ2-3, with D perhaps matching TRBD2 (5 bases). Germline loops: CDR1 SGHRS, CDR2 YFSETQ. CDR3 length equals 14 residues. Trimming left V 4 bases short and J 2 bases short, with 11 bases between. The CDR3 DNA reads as TGCGCCAGCAGCATACTAGGGAACACAGATACGCAGTATTTT. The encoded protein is CASSILGNTDTQYF.

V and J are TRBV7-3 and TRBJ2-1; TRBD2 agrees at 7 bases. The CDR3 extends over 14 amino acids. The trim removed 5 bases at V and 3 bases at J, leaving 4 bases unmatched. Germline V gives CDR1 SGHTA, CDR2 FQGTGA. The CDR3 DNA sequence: TGTGCCAGCAGCCCCACGGGGGGCTACAATGAGCAGTTCTTC. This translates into CASSPTGGYNEQFF.

The CDR3 DNA sequence: TGCGCCAGCAGCGAAGGGCGGGGGAGCTCCTACAATGAGCAGTTCTTC. It specifies CASSEGRGSSYNEQFF. The chain employs TRBV5-1 and TRBJ2-1; 7 bases line up with TRBD2. V shed 4 bases, J shed 0 bases, and the junction held 7 bases outside the gene matches. This CDR3 has 16 amino acids. Germline CDR1 reads SGHRS; CDR2 reads YFSETQ.

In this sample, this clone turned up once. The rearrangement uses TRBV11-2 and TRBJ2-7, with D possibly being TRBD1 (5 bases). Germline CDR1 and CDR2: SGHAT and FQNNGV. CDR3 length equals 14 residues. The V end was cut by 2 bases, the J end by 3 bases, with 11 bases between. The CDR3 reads CASSLTGALYEQYF. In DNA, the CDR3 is TGTGCCAGCAGCTTAACAGGAGCCCTCTACGAGCAGTACTTC.

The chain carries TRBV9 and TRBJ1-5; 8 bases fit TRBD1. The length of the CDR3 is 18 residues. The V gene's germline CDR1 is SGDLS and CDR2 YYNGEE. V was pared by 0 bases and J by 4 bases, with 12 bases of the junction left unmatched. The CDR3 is CASSVELRGQELNQPQHF. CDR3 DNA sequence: TGTGCCAGCAGCGTAGAGCTCAGGGGACAGGAGTTAAATCAGCCCCAGCATTTT.

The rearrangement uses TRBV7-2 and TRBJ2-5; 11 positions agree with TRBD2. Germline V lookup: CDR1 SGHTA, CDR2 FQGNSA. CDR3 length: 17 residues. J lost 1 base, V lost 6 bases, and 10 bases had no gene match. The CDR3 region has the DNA TGTGCCAGCAGTCATGGGGCCCTAGCGGGGGGCCAAGAGACCCAGTACTTC. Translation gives CASSHGALAGGQETQYF. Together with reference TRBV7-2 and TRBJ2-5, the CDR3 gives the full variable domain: GAGVSQSPSNKVTEKGKDVELRCDPISGHTALYWYRQSLGQGLEFLIYFQGNSAPDKSGLPSDRFSAERTGGSVSTLTIQRTQQEDSAVYLCASSHGALAGGQETQYFGPGTRLLVL.

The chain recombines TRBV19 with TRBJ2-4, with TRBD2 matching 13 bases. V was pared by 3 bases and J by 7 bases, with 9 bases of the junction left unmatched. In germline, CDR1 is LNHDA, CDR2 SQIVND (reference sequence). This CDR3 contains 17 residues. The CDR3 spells CASSMGTSGVGWNIQYF. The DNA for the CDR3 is TGTGCCAGTAGTATGGGGACTAGCGGGGTGGGGTGGAACATTCAGTACTTC.

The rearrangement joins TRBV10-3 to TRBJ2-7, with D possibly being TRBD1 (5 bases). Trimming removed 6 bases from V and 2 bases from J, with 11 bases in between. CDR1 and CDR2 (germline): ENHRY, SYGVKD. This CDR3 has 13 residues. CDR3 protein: CAIRQDGPYEQYF. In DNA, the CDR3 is TGTGCCATCAGACAGGACGGGCCCTACGAGCAGTACTTC.

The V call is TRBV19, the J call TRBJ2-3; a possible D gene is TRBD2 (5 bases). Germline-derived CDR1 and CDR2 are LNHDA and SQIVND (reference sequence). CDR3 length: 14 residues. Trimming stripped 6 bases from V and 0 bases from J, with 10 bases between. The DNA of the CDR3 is TGTGCCAGTAGCGCCAGGACTAGCACAGATACGCAGTATTTT. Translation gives CASSARTSTDTQYF.

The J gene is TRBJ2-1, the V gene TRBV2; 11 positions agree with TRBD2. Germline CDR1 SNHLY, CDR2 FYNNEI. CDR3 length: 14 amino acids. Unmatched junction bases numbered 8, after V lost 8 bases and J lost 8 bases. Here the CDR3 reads CASDLAGGLDEQFF. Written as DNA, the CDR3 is TGTGCCAGCGATTTAGCGGGGGGGCTGGATGAGCAGTTCTTC.